The 6 T cell receptor beta chains below come from one sample, sequenced in a study of prognosis after radiotherapy for stage I lung cancer. Researchers used two-round multiplex PCR to amplify TCR beta CDR3 starting from genomic DNA. Gene-specific primers for each TRBV and TRBJ gene drove first-round PCR. TCRdb re-called the multiplex PCR reads through MiXCR, storing one row per CDR3 protein. The sample consists of approximately 41,000 distinct CDR3 sequences, roughly 25% of them appearing once. The specimen was PBMCs, collected before or after stereotactic body radiation therapy (not recorded which). The receptors were sampled from a donor older than 45 with non-small cell lung cancer.

About this clonotype itself: The junction departs from the called germline gene at one end, perhaps through a read error. The chain is built from TRBV7-9 and TRBJ2-5, with D possibly matching TRBD2 (5 bases). This CDR3 comprises 15 residues. In germline, CDR1 is SEHNR, CDR2 FQNEAQ (reference sequence). The CDR3 DNA follows: TGTGCCAGCAGCAGTGAATCGAGACTGGGAGAGACTCAGTACTTC. Its protein is CASSSESRLGETQYF.

Note on this clonotype: A clone one base away is much larger, so this may be a read error. In this CDR3 the conserved last residue, phenylalanine or tryptophan, is missing, so a read error is likely. This chain links TRBV6-2 or TRBV6-3 with TRBJ1-1, with a possible D match to TRBD1 (6 bases). The V end lost 7 bases, the J end lost 7 bases, and 19 bases lay between the germline ends. CDR1 is MNHEY and CDR2 is SVGEGT in the germline V gene. This CDR3 has 14 residues. The CDR3 loop is CASTQGGGNGEAFL. The CDR3 DNA follows: TGTGCCAGCACCCAAGGGGGGGGAAATGGTGAAGCTTTCCTT.

This clonotype came up many times. J is TRBJ1-1 and V is TRBV11-1; no reliable D call. Trimming took 1 base from V and 3 from J, leaving 9 bases between them. The CDR3 sequence is 14 residues long. Germline CDR1 reads SGHAT; CDR2 reads FQDESV (reference sequence). This chain's CDR3 is CASSLGLRYTEAFF. For the CDR3, the DNA is TGTGCCAGCAGCTTAGGTCTCAGGTACACTGAAGCTTTCTTT.

For this clonotype: Given a much more abundant clone one base away, this may be a read error. The chain couples TRBV4-2 to TRBJ2-1, with D possibly matching TRBD1 (5 bases). This CDR3 is built from 14 residues. Per the germline V gene, CDR1 is LGHNA and CDR2 is YNFKEQ. CDR3 DNA: TGTGTCAGCAGCCAACAAGGACCAGGGCATGAGCAGTTCTTC. This translates into CVSSQQGPGHEQFF.

V usage is TRBV5-4 and J usage is TRBJ2-7; D is possibly TRBD2 (5 bases). V dropped 0 bases and J dropped 1 base, with 8 bases sitting between them. Germline CDR1 is SGHNT and CDR2 is YYREEE (reference sequence). The CDR3 is 14 amino acids. CDR3 sequence (DNA): TGTGCCAGCAGCTTGGCCGGGAAGTCCTACGAGCAGTACTTC. This gives the protein CASSLAGKSYEQYF.

This clonotype occurred many times. V and J are TRBV3-1 and TRBJ1-2; 7 bases line up with TRBD1. Germline-derived CDR1 and CDR2 are LGHDT and YNNKEL (reference sequence). CDR3 size: 13 residues. J gave up 2 bases and V 6 bases, and 3 bases lay outside the gene matches. In DNA, the CDR3 is TGTGCCAGCAGATTACAGGGGAACTATGGCTACACCTTC. Protein sequence: CASRLQGNYGYTF.